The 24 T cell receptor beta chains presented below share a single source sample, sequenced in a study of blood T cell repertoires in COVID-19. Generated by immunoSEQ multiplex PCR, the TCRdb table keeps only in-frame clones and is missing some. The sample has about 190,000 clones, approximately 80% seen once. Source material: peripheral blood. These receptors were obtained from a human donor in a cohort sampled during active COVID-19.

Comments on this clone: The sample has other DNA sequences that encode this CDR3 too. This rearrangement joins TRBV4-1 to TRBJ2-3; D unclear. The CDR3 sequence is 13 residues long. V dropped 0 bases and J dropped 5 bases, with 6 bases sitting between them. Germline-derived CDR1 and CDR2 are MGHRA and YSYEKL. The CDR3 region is CASSQDPGDTQYF. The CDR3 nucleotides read TGCGCCAGCAGCCAAGATCCCGGAGATACGCAGTATTTT.

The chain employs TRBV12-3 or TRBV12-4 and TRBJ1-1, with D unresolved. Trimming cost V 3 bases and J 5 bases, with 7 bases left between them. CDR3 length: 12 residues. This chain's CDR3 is CASSFSGTEAFF. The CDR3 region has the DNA TGTGCCAGCAGTTTTTCGGGTACTGAAGCTTTCTTT.

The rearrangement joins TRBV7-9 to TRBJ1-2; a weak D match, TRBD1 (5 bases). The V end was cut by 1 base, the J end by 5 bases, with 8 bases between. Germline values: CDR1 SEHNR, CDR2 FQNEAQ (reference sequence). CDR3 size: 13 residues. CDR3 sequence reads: CASSLDRWYGYTF. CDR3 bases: TGTGCCAGCAGCTTAGACAGGTGGTATGGCTACACCTTC.

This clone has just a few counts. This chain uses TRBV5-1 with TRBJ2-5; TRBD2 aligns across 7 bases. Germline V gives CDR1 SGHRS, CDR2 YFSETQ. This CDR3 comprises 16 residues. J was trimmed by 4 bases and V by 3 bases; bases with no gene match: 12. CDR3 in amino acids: CASSSRENWGGETQYF. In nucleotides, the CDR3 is TGCGCCAGCAGCTCCCGGGAGAACTGGGGGGGAGAGACCCAGTACTTC.

Written as DNA, the CDR3 is TGTGCCAGCAGCCGACTAGCGGGAGAGACCCAGTACTTC. Encoded protein: CASSRLAGETQYF. The V call is TRBV3-1 (or the pseudogene TRBV3-2), the J call TRBJ2-5; 10 bases line up with TRBD2. The V gene's germline CDR1 is LGHDT and CDR2 YNNKEL (reference sequence). V trimming: 4 bases; J trimming: 4 bases; junction bases outside the gene matches: 0. The CDR3 covers 13 residues.

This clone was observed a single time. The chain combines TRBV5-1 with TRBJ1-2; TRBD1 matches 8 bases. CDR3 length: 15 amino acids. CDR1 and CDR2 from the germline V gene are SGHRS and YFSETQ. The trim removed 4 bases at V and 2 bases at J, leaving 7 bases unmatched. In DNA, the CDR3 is TGCGCCAGCAGCCGAGACAGGGGACAAAACTATGGCTACACCTTC. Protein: CASSRDRGQNYGYTF.

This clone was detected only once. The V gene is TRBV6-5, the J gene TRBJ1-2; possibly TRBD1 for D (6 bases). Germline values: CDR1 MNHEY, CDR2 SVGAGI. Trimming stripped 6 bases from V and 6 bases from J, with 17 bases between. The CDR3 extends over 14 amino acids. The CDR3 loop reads CASSNTGISDGYTF. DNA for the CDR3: TGTGCCAGCAGCAATACAGGGATATCGGATGGCTACACCTTC.

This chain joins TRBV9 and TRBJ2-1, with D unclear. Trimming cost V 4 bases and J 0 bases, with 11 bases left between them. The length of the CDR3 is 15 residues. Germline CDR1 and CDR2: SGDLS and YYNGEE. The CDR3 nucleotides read TGTGCCAGCAGCCGTGACTTCAGCTCCTACAATGAGCAGTTCTTC. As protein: CASSRDFSSYNEQFF.

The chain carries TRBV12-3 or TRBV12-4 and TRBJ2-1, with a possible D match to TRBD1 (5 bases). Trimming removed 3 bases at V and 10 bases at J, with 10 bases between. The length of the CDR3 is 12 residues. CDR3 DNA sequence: TGTGCCAGCAGTTTGGTTCCAGGGGAGCAGTTCTTC. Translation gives CASSLVPGEQFF.

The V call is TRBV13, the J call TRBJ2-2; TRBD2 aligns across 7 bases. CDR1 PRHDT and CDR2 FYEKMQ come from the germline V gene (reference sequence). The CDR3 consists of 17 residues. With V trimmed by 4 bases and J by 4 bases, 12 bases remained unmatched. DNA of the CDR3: TGTGCCAGCAGCTCCGGACGGGGGAGGGCCCCCACCGGGGAGCTGTTTTTT. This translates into CASSSGRGRAPTGELFF.

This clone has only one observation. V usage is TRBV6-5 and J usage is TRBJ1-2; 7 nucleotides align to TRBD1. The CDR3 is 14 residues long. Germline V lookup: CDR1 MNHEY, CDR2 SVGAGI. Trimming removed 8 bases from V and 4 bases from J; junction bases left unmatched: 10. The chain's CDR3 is CASLTRTGLYGYTF. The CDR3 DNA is TGTGCCAGCCTAACCCGGACAGGCCTCTATGGCTACACCTTC.

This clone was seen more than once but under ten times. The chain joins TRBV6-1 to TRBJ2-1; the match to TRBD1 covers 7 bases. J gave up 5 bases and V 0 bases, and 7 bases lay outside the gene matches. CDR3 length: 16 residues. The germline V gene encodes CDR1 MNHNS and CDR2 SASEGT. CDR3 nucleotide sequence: TGTGCCAGCAGTGAAGCTTGGACAGGTCCGCACAATGAGCAGTTCTTC. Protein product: CASSEAWTGPHNEQFF.

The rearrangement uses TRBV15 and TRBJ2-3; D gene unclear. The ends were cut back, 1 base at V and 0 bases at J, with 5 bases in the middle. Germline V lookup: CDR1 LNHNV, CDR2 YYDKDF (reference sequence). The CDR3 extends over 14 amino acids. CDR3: CATSRGLSTDTQYF. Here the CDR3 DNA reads TGTGCCACCAGCAGAGGCCTAAGCACAGATACGCAGTATTTT. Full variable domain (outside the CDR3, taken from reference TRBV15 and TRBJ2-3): DAMVIQNPRYQVTQFGKPVTLSCSQTLNHNVMYWYQQKSSQAPKLLFHYYDKDFNNEADTPDNFQSRRPNTSFCFLDIRSPGLGDTAMYLCATSRGLSTDTQYFGPGTRLTVL.

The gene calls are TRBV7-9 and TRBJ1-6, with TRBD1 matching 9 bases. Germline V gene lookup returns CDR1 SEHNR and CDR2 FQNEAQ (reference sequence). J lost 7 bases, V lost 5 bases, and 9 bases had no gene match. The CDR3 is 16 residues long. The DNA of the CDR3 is TGTGCCAGCAGCCCTATACAGGGGGCTGGGAATTCACCCCTCCACTTT. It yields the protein CASSPIQGAGNSPLHF.

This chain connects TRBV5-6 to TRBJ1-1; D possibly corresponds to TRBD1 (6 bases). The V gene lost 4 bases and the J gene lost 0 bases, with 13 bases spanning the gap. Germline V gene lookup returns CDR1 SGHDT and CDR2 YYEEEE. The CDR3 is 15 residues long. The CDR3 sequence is CASSTTDRVNTEAFF. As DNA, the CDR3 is TGTGCCAGCAGCACAACGGACAGAGTGAACACTGAAGCTTTCTTT.

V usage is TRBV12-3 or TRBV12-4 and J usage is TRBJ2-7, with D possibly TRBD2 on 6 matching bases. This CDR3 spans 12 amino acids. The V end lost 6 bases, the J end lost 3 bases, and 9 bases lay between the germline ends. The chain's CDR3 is CASRWGDYEQYF. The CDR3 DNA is TGTGCCAGCAGATGGGGGGACTACGAGCAGTACTTC.

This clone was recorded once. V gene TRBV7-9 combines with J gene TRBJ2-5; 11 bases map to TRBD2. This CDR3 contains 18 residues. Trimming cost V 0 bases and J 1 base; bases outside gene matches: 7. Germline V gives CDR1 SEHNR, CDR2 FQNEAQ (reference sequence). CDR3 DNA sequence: TGTGCCAGCAGCTTAGCCTCGGCTAGCGGGAGGATCCAAGAGACCCAGTACTTC. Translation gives CASSLASASGRIQETQYF.

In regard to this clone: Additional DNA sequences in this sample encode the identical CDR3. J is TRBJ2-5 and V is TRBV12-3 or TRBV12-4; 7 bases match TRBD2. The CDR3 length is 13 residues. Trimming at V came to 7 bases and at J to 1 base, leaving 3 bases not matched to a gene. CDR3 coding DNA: TGTGCCAGCAATCCTAGCGGCCAAGAGACCCAGTACTTC. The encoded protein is CASNPSGQETQYF.

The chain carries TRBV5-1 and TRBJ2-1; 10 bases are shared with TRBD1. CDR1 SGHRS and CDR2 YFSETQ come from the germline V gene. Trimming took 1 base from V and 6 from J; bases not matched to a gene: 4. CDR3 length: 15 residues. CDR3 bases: TGCGCCAGCAGCTTGCGTGGGACAGGGGCCAATGAGCAGTTCTTC. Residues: CASSLRGTGANEQFF. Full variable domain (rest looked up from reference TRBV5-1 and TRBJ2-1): KAGVTQTPRYLIKTRGQQVTLSCSPISGHRSVSWYQQTPGQGLQFLFEYFSETQRNKGNFPGRFSGRQFSNSRSEMNVSTLELGDSALYLCASSLRGTGANEQFFGPGTRLTVL.

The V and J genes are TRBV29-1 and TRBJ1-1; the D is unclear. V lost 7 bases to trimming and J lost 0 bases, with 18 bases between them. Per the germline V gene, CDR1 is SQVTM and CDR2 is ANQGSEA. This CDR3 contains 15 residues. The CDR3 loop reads CSAPSFYGVNTEAFF. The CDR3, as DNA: TGCAGCGCCCCTTCATTCTACGGGGTGAACACTGAAGCTTTCTTT.

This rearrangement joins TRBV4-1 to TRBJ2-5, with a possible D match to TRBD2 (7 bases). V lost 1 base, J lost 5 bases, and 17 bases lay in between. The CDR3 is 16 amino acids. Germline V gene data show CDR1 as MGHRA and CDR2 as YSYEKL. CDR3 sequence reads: CASSQVGGGPGETQYF. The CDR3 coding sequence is TGCGCCAGCAGCCAAGTAGGCGGGGGCCCGGGGGAGACCCAGTACTTC.

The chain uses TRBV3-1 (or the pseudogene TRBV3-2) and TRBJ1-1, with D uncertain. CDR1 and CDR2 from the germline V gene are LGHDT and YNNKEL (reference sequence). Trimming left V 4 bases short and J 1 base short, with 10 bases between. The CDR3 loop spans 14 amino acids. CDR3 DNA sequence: TGTGCCAGCAGCCCTGGACTGCAGAACACTGAAGCTTTCTTT. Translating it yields CASSPGLQNTEAFF.

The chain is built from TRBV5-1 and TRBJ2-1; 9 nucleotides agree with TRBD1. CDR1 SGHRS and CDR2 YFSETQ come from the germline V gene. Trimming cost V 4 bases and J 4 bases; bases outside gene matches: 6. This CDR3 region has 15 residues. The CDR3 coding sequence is TGCGCCAGCAGCCTAGGGACAGGGCCTTACAATGAGCAGTTCTTC. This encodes CASSLGTGPYNEQFF.

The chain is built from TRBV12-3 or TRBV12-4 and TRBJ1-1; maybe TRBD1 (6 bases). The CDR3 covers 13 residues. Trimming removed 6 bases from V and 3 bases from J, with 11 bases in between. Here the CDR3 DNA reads TGTGCCAGCAGAAGAAACAGGGACACTGAAGCTTTCTTT. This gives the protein CASRRNRDTEAFF.